Sequencing of this T cell receptor (beta chain) was carried out in a study of OX40 agonist ivuxolimab in advanced cancers. Findings and limits, study-wide: No determination was made of the antigen specificity of the expanded peripheral T cells.

In the case of this clone: Its antigen is undetermined.

Data came from immunoSEQ multiplex PCR; TCRdb stores just in-frame clones and leaves some out. The sample holds over 95,000 clones; 91% are singletons and the top ten take about 0.31%. J was trimmed by 5 bases and V by 4 bases; bases with no gene match: 8. There are 14 residues in the CDR3. Germline values: CDR1 GTSNPN, CDR2 SVGIG (reference sequence). The TCR originated in an adult with an advanced solid tumor such as melanoma, head and neck, liver or kidney cancer. Here the sequenced sample was CD4+ or CD8+ T cells sorted from blood, taken in a trial of the OX40 agonist ivuxolimab. The chain links TRBV30 to TRBJ1-2, with 9 bases lining up with TRBD1. DNA of the CDR3: TGTGCCTGGATAGGACAGGGGAGTAGGTATGGCTACACCTTC. This encodes CAWIGQGSRYGYTF.